This T cell receptor beta chain appears in the sequencing data of a study of T cells after yellow fever vaccination. Using its own MiXCR run on the 5' RACE reads, TCRdb lists one record per CDR3 protein. The profile covers around 340,000 distinct CDR3 sequences, with about 8.7% appearing a single time and around 17% taken by the ten largest. V lost 8 bases, J lost 0 bases, and 11 bases lay in between. The CDR3 runs to 14 residues. Germline V gives CDR1 MNHNS, CDR2 SASEGT. This receptor was taken from a man aged 18 to 35 who received the YFV17D yellow fever vaccine. Material: PBMCs, obtained on the day of the first yellow fever vaccination. V gene TRBV6-1 combines with J gene TRBJ1-3, with D perhaps TRBD1 (5 bases). DNA of the CDR3: TGTGCCAGCCGCCGGGACGGCTCTGGAAACACCATATATTTT. Residues: CASRRDGSGNTIYF.